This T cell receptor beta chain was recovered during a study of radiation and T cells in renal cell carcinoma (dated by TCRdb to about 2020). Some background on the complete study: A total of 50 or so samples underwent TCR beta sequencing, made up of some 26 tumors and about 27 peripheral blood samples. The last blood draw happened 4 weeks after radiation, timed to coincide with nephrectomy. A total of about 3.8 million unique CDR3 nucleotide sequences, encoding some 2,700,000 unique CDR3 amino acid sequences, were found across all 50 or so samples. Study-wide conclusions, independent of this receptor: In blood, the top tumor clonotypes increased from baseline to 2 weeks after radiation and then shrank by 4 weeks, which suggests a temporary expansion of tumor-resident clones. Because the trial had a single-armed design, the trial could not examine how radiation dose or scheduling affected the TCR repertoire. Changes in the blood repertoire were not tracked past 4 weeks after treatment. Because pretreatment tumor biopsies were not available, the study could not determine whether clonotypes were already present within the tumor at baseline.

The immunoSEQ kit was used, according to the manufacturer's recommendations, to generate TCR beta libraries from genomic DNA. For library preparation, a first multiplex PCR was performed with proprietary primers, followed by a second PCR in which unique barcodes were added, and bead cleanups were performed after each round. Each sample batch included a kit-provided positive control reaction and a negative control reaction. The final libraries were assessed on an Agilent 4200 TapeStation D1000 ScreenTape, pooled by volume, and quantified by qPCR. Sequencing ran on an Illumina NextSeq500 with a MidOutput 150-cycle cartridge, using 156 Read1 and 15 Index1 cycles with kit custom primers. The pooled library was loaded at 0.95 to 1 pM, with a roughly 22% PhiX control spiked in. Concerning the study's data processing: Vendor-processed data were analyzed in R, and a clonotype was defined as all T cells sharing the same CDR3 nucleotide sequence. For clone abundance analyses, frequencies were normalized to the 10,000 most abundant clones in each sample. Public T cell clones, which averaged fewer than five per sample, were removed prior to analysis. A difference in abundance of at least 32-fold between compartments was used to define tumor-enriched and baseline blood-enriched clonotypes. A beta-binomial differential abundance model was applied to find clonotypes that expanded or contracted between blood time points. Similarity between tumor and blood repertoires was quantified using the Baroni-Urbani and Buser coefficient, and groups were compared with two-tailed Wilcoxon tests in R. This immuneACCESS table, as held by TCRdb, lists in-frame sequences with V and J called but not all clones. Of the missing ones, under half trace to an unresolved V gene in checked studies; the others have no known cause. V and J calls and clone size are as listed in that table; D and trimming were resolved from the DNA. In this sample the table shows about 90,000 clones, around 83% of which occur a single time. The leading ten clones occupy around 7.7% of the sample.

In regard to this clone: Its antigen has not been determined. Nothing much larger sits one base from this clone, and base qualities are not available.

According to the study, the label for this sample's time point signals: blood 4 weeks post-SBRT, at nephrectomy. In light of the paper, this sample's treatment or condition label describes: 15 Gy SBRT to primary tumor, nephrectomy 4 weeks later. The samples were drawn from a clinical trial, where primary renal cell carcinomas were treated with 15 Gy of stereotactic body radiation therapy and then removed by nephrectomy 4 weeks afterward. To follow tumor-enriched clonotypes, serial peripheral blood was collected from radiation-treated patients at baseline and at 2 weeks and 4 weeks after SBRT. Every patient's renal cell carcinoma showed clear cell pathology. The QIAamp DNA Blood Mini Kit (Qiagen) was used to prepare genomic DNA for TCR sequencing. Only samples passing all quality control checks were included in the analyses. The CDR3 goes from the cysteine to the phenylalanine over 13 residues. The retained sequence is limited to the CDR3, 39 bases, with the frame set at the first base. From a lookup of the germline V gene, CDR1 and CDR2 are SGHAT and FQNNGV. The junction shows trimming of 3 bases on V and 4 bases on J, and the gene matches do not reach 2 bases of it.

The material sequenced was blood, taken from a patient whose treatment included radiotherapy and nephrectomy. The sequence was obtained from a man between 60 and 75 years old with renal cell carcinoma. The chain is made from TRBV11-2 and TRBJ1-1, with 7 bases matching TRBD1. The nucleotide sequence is TGTGCCAGCAGCTTCGGGACAGCCACTGAAGCTTTCTTT. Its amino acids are CASSFGTATEAFF.